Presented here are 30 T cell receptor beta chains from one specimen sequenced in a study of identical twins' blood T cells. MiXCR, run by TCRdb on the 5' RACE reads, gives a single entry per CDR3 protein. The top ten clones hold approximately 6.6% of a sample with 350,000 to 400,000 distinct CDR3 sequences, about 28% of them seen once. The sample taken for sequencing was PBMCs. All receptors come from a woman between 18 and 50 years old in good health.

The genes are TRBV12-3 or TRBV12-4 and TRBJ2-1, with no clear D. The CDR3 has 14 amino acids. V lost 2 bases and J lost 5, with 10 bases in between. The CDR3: CASSLFSRDNEQFF. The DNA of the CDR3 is TGTGCCAGCAGTTTATTTTCACGGGACAATGAGCAGTTCTTC.

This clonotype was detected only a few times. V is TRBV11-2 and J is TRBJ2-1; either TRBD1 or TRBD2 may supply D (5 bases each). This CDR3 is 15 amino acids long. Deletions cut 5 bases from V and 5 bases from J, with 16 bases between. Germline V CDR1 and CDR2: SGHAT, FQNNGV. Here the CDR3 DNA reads TGTGCCAGCAGCGAGGGACCTAACCTACACAATGAGCAGTTCTTC. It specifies CASSEGPNLHNEQFF.

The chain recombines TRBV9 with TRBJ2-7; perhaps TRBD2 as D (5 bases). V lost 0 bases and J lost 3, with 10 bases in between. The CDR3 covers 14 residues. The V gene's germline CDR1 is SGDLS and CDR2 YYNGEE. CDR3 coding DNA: TGTGCCAGCAGCGTAGCACCGGACTTCTACGAGCAGTACTTC. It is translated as CASSVAPDFYEQYF.

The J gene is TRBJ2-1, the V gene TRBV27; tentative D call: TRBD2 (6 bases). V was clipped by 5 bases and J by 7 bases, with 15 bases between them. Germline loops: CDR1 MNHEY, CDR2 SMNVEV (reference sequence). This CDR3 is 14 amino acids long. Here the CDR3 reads CASSPGGAGNEQFF. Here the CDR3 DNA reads TGTGCCAGCAGTCCCGGGGGAGCGGGTAATGAGCAGTTCTTC.

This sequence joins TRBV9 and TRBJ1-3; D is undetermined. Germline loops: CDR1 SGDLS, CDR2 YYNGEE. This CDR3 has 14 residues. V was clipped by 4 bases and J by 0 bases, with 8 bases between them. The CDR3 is CASSPQVSGNTIYF. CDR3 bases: TGTGCCAGCAGCCCTCAGGTCTCTGGAAACACCATATATTTT.

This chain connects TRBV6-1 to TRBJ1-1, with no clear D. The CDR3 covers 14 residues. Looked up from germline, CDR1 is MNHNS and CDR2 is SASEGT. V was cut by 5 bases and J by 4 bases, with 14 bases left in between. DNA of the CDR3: TGTGCCAGCAGTTTAGCCGGGAAGGGCACTGAAGCTTTCTTT. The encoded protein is CASSLAGKGTEAFF.

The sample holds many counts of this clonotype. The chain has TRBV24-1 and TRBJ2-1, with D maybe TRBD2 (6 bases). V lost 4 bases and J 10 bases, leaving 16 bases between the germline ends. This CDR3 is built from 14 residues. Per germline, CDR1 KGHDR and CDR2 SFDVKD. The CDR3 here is CATSEGGRLKEQFF. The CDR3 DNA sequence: TGTGCCACCAGTGAGGGGGGAAGACTGAAAGAGCAGTTCTTC.

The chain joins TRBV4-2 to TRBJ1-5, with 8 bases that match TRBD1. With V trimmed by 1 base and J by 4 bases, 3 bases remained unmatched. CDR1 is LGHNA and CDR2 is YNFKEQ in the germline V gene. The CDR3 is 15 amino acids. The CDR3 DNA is TGTGCCAGCAGCCAAGCTCAGGGGGCTAATCAGCCCCAGCATTTT. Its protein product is CASSQAQGANQPQHF.

The CDR3 DNA is TGTGCCAGCAGCGTAGGTACTAGCCGCACAGATACGCAGTATTTT. It specifies CASSVGTSRTDTQYF. The gene calls are TRBV9 and TRBJ2-3, with a possible D match to TRBD2 (6 bases). Looked up from germline, CDR1 is SGDLS and CDR2 is YYNGEE. Trimming stripped 0 bases from V and 1 base from J, with 9 bases between. The CDR3 covers 15 residues.

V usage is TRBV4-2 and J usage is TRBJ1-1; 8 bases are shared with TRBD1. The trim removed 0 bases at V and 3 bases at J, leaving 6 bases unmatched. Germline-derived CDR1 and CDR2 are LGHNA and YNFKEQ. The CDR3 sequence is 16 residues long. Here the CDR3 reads CASSQESGGLYTEAFF. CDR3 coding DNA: TGTGCCAGCAGCCAAGAATCAGGGGGCTTGTACACTGAAGCTTTCTTT.

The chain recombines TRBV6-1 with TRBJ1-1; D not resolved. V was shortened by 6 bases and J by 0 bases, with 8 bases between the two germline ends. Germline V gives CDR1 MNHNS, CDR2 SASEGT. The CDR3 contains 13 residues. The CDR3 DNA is TGTGCCAGCAGGATCTCAGTGAACACTGAAGCTTTCTTT. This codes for CASRISVNTEAFF.

The CDR3 nucleotides are TGCGCCAGCAGCTTGTGGGGGGGCGAGGTGAACACTGAAGCTTTCTTT. Its translation: CASSLWGGEVNTEAFF. The rearrangement uses TRBV5-1 and TRBJ1-1; perhaps TRBD1 as D (6 bases). This CDR3 has 16 residues. Germline values: CDR1 SGHRS, CDR2 YFSETQ. V dropped 1 base and J dropped 0 bases, with 13 bases sitting between them.

The CDR3 loop is CSARGSGTSGNNEQFF. CDR3 nucleotide sequence: TGCAGTGCTAGAGGATCCGGGACTAGCGGGAACAATGAGCAGTTCTTC. The chain is built from TRBV20-1 and TRBJ2-1, with 13 bases identical to TRBD2. The V gene's germline CDR1 is DFQATT and CDR2 SNEGSKA (reference sequence). This CDR3 is 16 amino acids long. The junction had 5 bases not matched to a gene; V was cut back by 1 base and J by 5 bases.

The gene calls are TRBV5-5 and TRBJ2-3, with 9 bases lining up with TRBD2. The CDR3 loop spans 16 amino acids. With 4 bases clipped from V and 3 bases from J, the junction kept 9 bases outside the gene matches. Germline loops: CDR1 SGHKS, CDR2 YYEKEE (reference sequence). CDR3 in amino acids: CASSRTGTSLTDTQYF. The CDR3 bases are TGTGCCAGCAGCAGAACCGGGACTAGCCTTACAGATACGCAGTATTTT.

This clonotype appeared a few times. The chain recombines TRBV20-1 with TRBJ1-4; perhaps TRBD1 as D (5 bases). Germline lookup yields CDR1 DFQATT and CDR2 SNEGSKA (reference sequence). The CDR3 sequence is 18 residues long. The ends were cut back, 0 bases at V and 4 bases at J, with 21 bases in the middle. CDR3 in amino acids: CSARDHVGGSARNEKLFF. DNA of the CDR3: TGCAGTGCTAGAGATCATGTCGGGGGGAGCGCGCGTAATGAAAAACTGTTTTTT.

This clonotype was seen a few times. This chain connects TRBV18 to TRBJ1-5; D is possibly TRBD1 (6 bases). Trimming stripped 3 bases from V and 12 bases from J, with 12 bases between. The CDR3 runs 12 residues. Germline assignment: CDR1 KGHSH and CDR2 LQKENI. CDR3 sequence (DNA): TGTGCCAGCTCACCGGACACAGGGAACCAGCATTTT. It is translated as CASSPDTGNQHF.

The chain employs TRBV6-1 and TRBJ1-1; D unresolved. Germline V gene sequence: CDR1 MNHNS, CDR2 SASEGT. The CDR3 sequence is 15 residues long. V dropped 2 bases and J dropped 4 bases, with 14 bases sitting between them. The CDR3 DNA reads TGTGCCAGCAGTGAATTGGCACGAGCAAGCACTGAAGCTTTCTTT. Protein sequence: CASSELARASTEAFF.

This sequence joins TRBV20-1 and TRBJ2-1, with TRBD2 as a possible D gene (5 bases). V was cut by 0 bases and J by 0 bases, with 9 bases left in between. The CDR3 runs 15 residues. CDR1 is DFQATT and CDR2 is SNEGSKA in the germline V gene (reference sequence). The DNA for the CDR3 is TGCAGTGCTAGAGACGGCGGGCTCTCCTACAATGAGCAGTTCTTC. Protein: CSARDGGLSYNEQFF.

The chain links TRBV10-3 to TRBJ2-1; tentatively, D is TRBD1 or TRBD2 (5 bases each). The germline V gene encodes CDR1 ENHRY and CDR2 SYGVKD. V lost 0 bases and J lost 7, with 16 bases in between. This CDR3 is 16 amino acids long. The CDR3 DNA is TGTGCCATCAGTGAGTCTCCCTCTGGGGGTGGGAATGAGCAGTTCTTC. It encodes CAISESPSGGGNEQFF.

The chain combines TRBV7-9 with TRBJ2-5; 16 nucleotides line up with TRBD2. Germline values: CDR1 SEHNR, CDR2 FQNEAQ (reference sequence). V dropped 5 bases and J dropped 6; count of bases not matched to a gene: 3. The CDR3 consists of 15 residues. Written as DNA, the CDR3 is TGTGCCAGCAGCCCGGGACTAGCGGGAGGGAAGACCCAGTACTTC. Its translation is CASSPGLAGGKTQYF.

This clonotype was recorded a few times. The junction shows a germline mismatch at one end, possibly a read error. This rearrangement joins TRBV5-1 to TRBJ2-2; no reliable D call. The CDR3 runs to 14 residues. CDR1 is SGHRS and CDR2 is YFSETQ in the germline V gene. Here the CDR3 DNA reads TGCGCCAGCAGCGAGGCTGCGAACACCGTGGAGCTGTTTTTT. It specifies CASSEAANTVELFF.

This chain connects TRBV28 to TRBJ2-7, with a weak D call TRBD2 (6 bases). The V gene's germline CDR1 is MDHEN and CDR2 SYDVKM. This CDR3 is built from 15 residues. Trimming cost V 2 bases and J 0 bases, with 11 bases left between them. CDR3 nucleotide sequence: TGTGCCAGCAGTTTACTAGCGTCTGTCTCCTACGAGCAGTACTTC. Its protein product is CASSLLASVSYEQYF.

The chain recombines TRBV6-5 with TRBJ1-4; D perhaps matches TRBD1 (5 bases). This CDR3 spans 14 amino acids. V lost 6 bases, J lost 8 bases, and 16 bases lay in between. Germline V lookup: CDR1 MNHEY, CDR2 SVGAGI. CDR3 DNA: TGTGCCAGCAGCCCCCAGGGACGGGAAGAAAAACTGTTTTTT. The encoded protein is CASSPQGREEKLFF.

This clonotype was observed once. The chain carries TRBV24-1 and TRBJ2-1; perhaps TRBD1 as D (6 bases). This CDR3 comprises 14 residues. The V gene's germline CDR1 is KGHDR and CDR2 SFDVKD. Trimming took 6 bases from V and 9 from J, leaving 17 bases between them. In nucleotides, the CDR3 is TGTGCCACCAGTCATCCCCGTGGGGGCATTGAGCAGTTCTTC. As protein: CATSHPRGGIEQFF.

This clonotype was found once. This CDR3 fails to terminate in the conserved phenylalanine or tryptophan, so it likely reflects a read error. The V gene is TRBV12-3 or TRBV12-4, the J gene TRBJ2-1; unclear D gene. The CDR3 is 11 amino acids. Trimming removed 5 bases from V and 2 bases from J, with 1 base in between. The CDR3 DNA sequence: TGTGCCAGCAGTACCTACAATGAGCAGTTCTCC. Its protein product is CASSTYNEQFS.

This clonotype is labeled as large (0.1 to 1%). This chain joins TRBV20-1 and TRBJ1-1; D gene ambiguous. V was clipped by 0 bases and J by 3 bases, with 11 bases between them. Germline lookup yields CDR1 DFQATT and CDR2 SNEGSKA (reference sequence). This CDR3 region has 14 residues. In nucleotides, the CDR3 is TGCAGTGCTAGAGATCCCGGAAGGCACACTGAAGCTTTCTTT. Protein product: CSARDPGRHTEAFF.

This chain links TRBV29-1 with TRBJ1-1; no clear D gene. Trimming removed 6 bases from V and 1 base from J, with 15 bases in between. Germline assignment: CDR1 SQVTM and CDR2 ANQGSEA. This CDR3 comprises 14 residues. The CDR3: CSVGHNPGNTEAFF. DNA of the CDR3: TGCAGCGTGGGCCACAACCCAGGGAACACTGAAGCTTTCTTT.

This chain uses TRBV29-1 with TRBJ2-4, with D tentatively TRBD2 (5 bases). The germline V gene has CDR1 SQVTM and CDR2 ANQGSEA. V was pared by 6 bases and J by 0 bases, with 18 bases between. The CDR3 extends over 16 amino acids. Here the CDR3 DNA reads TGCAGCGTGGGCTTGGCGGGTGATCTAGCCAAAAACATTCAGTACTTC. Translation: CSVGLAGDLAKNIQYF.

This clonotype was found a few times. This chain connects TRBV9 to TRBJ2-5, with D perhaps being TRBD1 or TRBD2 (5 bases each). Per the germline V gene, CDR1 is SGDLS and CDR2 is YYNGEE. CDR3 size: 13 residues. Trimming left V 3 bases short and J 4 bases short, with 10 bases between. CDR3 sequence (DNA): TGTGCCAGCAGCGACGGGACCGTAGAGACCCAGTACTTC. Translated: CASSDGTVETQYF.

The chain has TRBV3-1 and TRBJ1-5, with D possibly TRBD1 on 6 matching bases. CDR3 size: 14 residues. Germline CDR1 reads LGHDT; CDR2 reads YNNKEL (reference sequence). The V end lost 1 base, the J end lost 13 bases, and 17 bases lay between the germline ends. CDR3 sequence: CASSQVRGGNSQHF. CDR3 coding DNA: TGTGCCAGCAGCCAAGTTAGGGGGGGGAACAGTCAGCATTTT.